Listed below are T cell receptor beta chains from one sample, sequenced in a study of blood T cell repertoires in COVID-19. Profiled with immunoSEQ multiplex PCR; TCRdb holds only in-frame clones, not every one. Here the sample spans 70,000 to 85,000 clones, 82% being singletons. Sample: peripheral blood. The receptors stem from a human donor in a cohort sampled during active COVID-19. Both conserved end residues are trimmed from each CDR3.

v_gene	j_gene	CDR3aa
TRBV19	TRBJ2-1	ASNEQGSYNEQF
TRBV20-1	TRBJ1-6	SASRQGAYNSPLH
TRBV7-2	TRBJ1-1	ASSQRQGLEAF
TRBV14	TRBJ2-3	ASSPTSDTQY
TRBV5-1	TRBJ1-5	ASAPGGQNNQPQH
TRBV28	TRBJ1-2	ASSLWGAANYGYT
TRBV7-3	TRBJ1-1	ASSTYQATEAF
TRBV4-2	TRBJ2-1	ASRRTGQTSYNEQF
TRBV28	TRBJ1-4	ASSLLQGANEKLF
TRBV7-7	TRBJ2-3	ASSLGSGGTDTQY
TRBV6-5	TRBJ2-3	ASSYSRGGIGDTQY
TRBV7-9	TRBJ1-3	ASSRTGVAGNTIY
TRBV11-3	TRBJ1-3	ASSLARSGNTIY
TRBV10-2	TRBJ2-5	ASSEAWGRETQY
TRBV3-1/TRBV3-2	TRBJ2-5	ASSPHQRQGQETQY
TRBV5-1	TRBJ1-4	ASSSRDRDEKLF
TRBV2	TRBJ2-1	ASSEGLAGDLQF
TRBV6-5	TRBJ1-2	ASSIGTPWGYT
TRBV11-2	TRBJ2-3	ASSFERGGRSTDTQY
TRBV28	TRBJ1-5	ASSVGTGVQPQH
TRBV4-2	TRBJ2-7	ASSRRVERDGGISYEQY
TRBV12-3/TRBV12-4	TRBJ2-5	ASRRTNQETQY
TRBV28	TRBJ2-1	ASSPLGGGLRNEQF
TRBV10-1	TRBJ1-5	ASTSNQPQH
TRBV5-4	TRBJ2-7	ASSLGSSGGAYEQY
TRBV20-1	TRBJ1-4	SASGGRNEKLF
TRBV7-9	TRBJ2-7	ASSSGRTFSYEQY
TRBV30	TRBJ2-3	AWRGGGGGGRSDTQY
TRBV5-1	TRBJ1-4	ASSLYAPGAGGTNEKLF
TRBV3-1/TRBV3-2	TRBJ2-2	ASSPRWSTGELF
TRBV3-1/TRBV3-2	TRBJ1-1	ASSQGRGEAF
TRBV4-2	TRBJ2-5	ASSQEEARETQY
TRBV2	TRBJ2-5	ASGYAGRKTQY
TRBV5-7	TRBJ2-2	ASSSDRVNTGELF
TRBV18	TRBJ1-1	ASSPRTGVDTEAF
TRBV14	TRBJ2-7	ASSREGGRVYEQY
TRBV5-1	TRBJ2-3	ASSLALRGTDTQY
TRBV5-4	TRBJ1-4	ASSSGTDEKLF
TRBV7-6	TRBJ2-6	ASSSSSGGSGANVLT
TRBV7-9	TRBJ1-2	ASSHRDRAGYGYT
TRBV6-5	TRBJ2-7	VSVEKFAEQY
TRBV18	TRBJ1-1	ASSPPEGRNTEAF
TRBV13	TRBJ2-7	ASSIRTSGKYYEQY
TRBV12-3/TRBV12-4	TRBJ1-2	ASSFLPGDGYT
TRBV2	TRBJ2-5	ASRTLAGGTETQY
TRBV3-1/TRBV3-2	TRBJ2-7	ASSHAWRPPYEQY
TRBV6-6	TRBJ1-2	ASSPYSTGDGYT